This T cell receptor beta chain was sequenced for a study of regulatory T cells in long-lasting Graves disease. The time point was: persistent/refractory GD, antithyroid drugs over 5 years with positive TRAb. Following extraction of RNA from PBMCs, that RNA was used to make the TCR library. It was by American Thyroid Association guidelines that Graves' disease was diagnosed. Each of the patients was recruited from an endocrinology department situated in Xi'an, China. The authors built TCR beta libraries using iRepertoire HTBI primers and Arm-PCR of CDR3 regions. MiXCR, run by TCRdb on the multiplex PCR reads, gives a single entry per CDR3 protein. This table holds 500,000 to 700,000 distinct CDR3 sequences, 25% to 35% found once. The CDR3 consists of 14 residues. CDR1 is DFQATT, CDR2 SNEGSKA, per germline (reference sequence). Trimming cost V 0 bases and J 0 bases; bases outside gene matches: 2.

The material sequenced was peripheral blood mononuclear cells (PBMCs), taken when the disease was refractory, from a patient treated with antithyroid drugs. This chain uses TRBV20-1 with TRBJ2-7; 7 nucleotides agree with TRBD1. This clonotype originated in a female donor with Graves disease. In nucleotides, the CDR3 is TGCAGTGCTAGAGATCGGACAGGCTCCTACGAGCAGTACTTC. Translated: CSARDRTGSYEQYF.